These 10 T cell receptor beta chains originate from one sample sequenced in a study of shared clonotypes between healthy human individuals. Data came from immunoSEQ multiplex PCR; TCRdb stores just in-frame clones and leaves some out. The data hold about 2.3 million clones, with approximately 93% observed a single time. Sequencing used naive CD4+ T cells from PBMCs. Indicated subset: CD45RA+ positively selected. Receptors originate from a man between 18 and 35 years old in good health. Some clones in this sample may be carry-over from other donors' samples.

The rearrangement uses TRBV28 and TRBJ2-7; the match to TRBD2 covers 14 bases. The CDR3 covers 16 residues. The V gene's germline CDR1 is MDHEN and CDR2 SYDVKM. Unmatched junction bases numbered 9, after V lost 5 bases and J lost 6 bases. As DNA, the CDR3 is TGTGCCAGCAGTCTGACTAGCGGGAGGGCCGGGAGCGAGCAGTACTTC. It yields the protein CASSLTSGRAGSEQYF.

V and J are TRBV7-9 and TRBJ2-1, with 12 positions matching TRBD1. Losses at the gene ends were 5 bases for V and 12 bases for J; bases not matched to a gene: 11. The CDR3 runs to 15 residues. From germline, CDR1 is SEHNR and CDR2 FQNEAQ (reference sequence). CDR3 bases: TGTGCCAGCAGCGTCGGGACAGGGGGCTTTTTGCGGCAGTTCTTC. It is translated as CASSVGTGGFLRQFF.

The rearrangement links TRBV18 to TRBJ1-1, with TRBD1 as a possible D gene (6 bases). The CDR3 length is 19 residues. Germline CDR1 KGHSH, CDR2 LQKENI. V gave up 0 bases and J gave up 0 bases, with 20 bases separating them. The CDR3 coding sequence is TGTGCCAGCTCACCACCTAATACCGGGACATTGGGCCTGAACACTGAAGCTTTCTTT. It is translated as CASSPPNTGTLGLNTEAFF. The entire variable domain, with the rest obtained from reference TRBV18 and TRBJ1-1, is as follows: NAGVMQNPRHLVRRRGQEARLRCSPMKGHSHVYWYRQLPEEGLKFMVYLQKENIIDESGMPKERFSAEFPKEGPSILRIQQVVRGDSAAYFCASSPPNTGTLGLNTEAFFGQGTRLTVV.

The table lists this clone with a count of one. The chain carries TRBV18 and TRBJ1-1; 9 bases align to TRBD1. The J segment lost 3 bases and the V segment lost 6 bases, leaving 8 bases of the junction unmatched. The CDR3 totals 15 residues. The germline gives CDR1 KGHSH, CDR2 LQKENI. In nucleotides, the CDR3 is TGTGCCAGCTCTCCTTTCCGGGACAGGGACACTGAAGCTTTCTTT. This gives the protein CASSPFRDRDTEAFF.

This rearrangement joins TRBV7-9 to TRBJ2-1; possibly TRBD2 for D (7 bases). Trimming took off 8 bases at V and 7 bases at J, with 18 bases between the two ends. This CDR3 spans 14 amino acids. Per germline, CDR1 SEHNR and CDR2 FQNEAQ (reference sequence). CDR3 nucleotides: TGTGCCAGCCGCCTAGGGGGGGATCGTAATGAGCAGTTCTTC. Translation gives CASRLGGDRNEQFF.

This clone was counted a single time. CDR3 residues: CASSEVYRQETQYF. The CDR3 DNA is TGTGCCAGCAGTGAAGTTTACAGGCAAGAGACCCAGTACTTC. The chain joins TRBV6-1 to TRBJ2-5, with a weak D call TRBD1 (5 bases). Per germline, CDR1 MNHNS and CDR2 SASEGT. Deletions cut 1 base from V and 2 bases from J, with 8 bases between. The CDR3 length is 14 residues.

The chain combines TRBV11-2 with TRBJ2-5; either TRBD1 or TRBD2 may fit D (5 bases each). The DNA end lines up better with TRBJ2-7; the J call may be wrong. CDR3 size: 14 residues. Per germline, CDR1 SGHAT and CDR2 FQNNGV. CDR3 sequence: CASSLSRGSYEQYF. The CDR3 DNA reads TGTGCCAGCAGCTTATCGAGGGGTTCCTACGAGCAGTACTTC.

About this clone: Compared with germline, one end of the junction differs, possibly owing to a read error. V gene TRBV5-6 combines with J gene TRBJ2-7; 13 positions match TRBD2. The CDR3 totals 15 residues. The V gene's germline CDR1 is SGHDT and CDR2 YYEEEE. The CDR3 here is CASSRGLAGSILWVF. CDR3 nucleotide sequence: TGTGCCAGCAGCAGGGGACTAGCGGGATCTATCTTGTGGGTATTC.

The genes are TRBV5-1 and TRBJ2-1; possibly TRBD1 for D (6 bases). Per the germline V gene, CDR1 is SGHRS and CDR2 is YFSETQ. The CDR3 spans 13 residues. Trimming took off 4 bases at V and 7 bases at J, with 12 bases between the two ends. The CDR3 bases are TGCGCCAGCAGCCCGGACAGATCGAATGAGCAGTTCTTC. This translates into CASSPDRSNEQFF.

The chain recombines TRBV28 with TRBJ1-5; weak D call: TRBD1 (6 bases). The CDR3 extends over 16 amino acids. Germline CDR1 is MDHEN and CDR2 is SYDVKM. Trimming cost V 8 bases and J 11 bases, with 28 bases left between them. CDR3 bases: TGTGCCAGCGAGGGAGTTGCGGGACATCTCGCGTGGACCCAGCATTTT. Amino acid sequence: CASEGVAGHLAWTQHF.